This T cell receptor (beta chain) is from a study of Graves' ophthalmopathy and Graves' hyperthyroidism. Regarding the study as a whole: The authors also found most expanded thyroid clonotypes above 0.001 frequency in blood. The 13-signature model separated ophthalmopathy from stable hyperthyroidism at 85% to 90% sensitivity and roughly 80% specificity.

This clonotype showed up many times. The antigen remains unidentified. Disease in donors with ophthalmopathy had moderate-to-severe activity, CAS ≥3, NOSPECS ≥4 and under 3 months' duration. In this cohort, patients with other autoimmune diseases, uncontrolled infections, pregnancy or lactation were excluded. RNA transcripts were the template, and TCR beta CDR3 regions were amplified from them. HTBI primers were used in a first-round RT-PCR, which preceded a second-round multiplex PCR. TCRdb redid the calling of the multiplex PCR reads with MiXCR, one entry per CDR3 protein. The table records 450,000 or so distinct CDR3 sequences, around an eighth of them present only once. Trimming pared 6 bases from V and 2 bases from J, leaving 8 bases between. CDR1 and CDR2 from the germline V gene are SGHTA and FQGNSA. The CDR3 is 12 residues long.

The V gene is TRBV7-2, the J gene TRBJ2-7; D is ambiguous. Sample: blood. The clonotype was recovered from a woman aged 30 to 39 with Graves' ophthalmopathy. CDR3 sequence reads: CASRAETYEQYF. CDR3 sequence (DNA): TGTGCCAGCAGGGCCGAGACCTACGAGCAGTACTTC.